This entry features one T cell receptor (beta chain) sequence. Unique molecular identifiers were used to barcode this TCRbeta library. TCRdb reprocessed the PCR reads with MiXCR, giving one entry per CDR3 protein. The sample holds roughly 590,000 distinct CDR3 sequences, approximately 15% seen once. The sample comes from a study of T-cell reconstitution after alpha-beta-depleted transplantation in children. Sequenced material: PBMCs from the stem cell graft donor, taken from the stem cell graft. The origin of this receptor is a human donor who donated a stem cell graft to a child with acute myeloid leukemia.

DNA of the CDR3: TGCGCCAGCAGCCAAGAGCGGGCCCACACCGGGGAGCTGTTTTTT. Protein sequence: CASSQERAHTGELFF. The chain is built from TRBV4-3 and TRBJ2-2, with D tentatively TRBD2 (5 bases). The germline V and J ends were trimmed by 0 bases and 3 bases, with 8 bases remaining between them. CDR1 and CDR2 (germline): LGHNA, YSLEER. The CDR3 consists of 15 residues.